The source of this T cell receptor (beta chain) is a study of T cell responses to AZD1222 COVID-19 vaccine (dated by TCRdb to the early 2020s). Looking at the study overall: TCR sequencing covered 230 to 250 trial participants: roughly 200 given two doses of AZD1222 and 26 given two doses of MenACWY control vaccine. Trial participants were enrolled by age into 18-55, 56-69 and 70-plus year subgroups, with about 150, 27 and 61 TCR-sequenced participants respectively.

The CDR3 regions of human TCRbeta chains were analyzed by immunosequencing. Under the source paper's analysis protocol: Repertoire TCRs were matched against a reference library of SARS-CoV-2-specific TCRs generated with the MIRA antigen-specificity platform. Breadth was defined as the fraction of unique TCRs that were SARS-CoV-2-associated, and depth was defined as the fraction of total T cells that were SARS-CoV-2-associated. Each spike-specific TCR was assigned to its reactive spike region and to a CD4 or CD8 class using the MIRA data. Log10-transformed breadth and depth values were compared by one-way ANOVA with Sidak's multiple comparisons tests. TCRdb provides this immuneACCESS table in a form limited to in-frame rearrangements. Some clones are lacking; in checked studies, under half of them reflect an unresolved V gene, and why the rest are absent is not known. V, J and clone size are those of that table, while D and trimming were read from the DNA. The sample records 110,000 to 150,000 clones, 80% to 95% of which are singletons. The ten largest clones represent 2.5% to 4% of the sample.

The sample's time point label, in plain terms: about 28 days (+/-7) after the second vaccine dose. AZD1222 recipients whose second dose came at about 4 weeks and those whose second dose came at about 12 weeks were combined into one group, since spike-specific TCR depth and breadth did not differ between the two schedules. Vaccinee samples were obtained from the UK trials COV001 and COV002, which included a single-blind randomized controlled phase 2/3 trial of AZD1222 (ChAdOx1 nCoV-19) in healthy adults. For TCRbeta chain sequencing, PBMC samples were collected from trial participants at day 0 and at day 28 after the second dose. Details on this clone: This clone's antigen is unknown. The input lacks base qualities; no much larger clone sits a single base away.

The CDR3 runs 15 amino acids, cysteine and phenylalanine included. The read is trimmed to its CDR3 DNA, 45 bases read in frame from base 1. CDR1 SGHVS and CDR2 FNYEAQ were looked up in the germline V gene. V is cut back by 2 bases and J by 5 bases, with 6 bases in the junction unmatched. Summary of the overall study and its limitations: Reportedly, close to half of the unique spike-specific TCRs recognized epitopes lying outside the regions that are mutated in the B.1.351 and B.1.1.7 variants. Vaccine-associated CD4 TCRs spanned the whole spike protein, with dominant responses in regions 160-218 and 743-854. Because no samples from the day 14 peak response were available, repertoires could be characterized only after the peak T cell response. Participants were mostly white British, with more females than males. The authors suggested clonal diversity may have been underestimated. After two AZD1222 doses, spike-specific TCR breadth and depth were significantly higher than at day 0 and than in MenACWY recipients. In the small 56-69-year group, the increase in depth fell short of significance, most likely because of low power. Conclusions about previously exposed vaccinees were limited because only five to seven AZD1222 recipients were SARS-CoV-2 seropositive at baseline.

The receptor comes from an adult who received the AZD1222 COVID-19 vaccine. The chain links TRBV7-6 with TRBJ2-7, with 10 bases matching TRBD1. The sample here was peripheral blood, taken 28 days after the second AZD1222 dose. In nucleotides, the sequence is TGTGCCAGCAGCTTAACAGACAGGGGGCGGGACGAGCAGTACTTC. Its amino acids are CASSLTDRGRDEQYF.